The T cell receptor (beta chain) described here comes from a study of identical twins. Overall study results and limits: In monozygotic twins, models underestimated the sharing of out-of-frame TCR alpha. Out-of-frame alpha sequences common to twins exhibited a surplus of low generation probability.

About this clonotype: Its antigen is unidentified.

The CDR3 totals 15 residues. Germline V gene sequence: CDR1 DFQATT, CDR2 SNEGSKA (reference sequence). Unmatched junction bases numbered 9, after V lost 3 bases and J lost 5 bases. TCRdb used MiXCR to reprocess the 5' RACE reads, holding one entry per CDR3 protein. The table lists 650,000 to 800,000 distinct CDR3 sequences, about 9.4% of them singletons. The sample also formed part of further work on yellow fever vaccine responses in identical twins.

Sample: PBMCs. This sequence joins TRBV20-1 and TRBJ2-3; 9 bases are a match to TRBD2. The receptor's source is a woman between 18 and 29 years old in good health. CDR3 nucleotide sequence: TGCAGTGCTAGCATTGCGGGGGGGCGAGGAGATACGCAGTATTTT. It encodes CSASIAGGRGDTQYF.